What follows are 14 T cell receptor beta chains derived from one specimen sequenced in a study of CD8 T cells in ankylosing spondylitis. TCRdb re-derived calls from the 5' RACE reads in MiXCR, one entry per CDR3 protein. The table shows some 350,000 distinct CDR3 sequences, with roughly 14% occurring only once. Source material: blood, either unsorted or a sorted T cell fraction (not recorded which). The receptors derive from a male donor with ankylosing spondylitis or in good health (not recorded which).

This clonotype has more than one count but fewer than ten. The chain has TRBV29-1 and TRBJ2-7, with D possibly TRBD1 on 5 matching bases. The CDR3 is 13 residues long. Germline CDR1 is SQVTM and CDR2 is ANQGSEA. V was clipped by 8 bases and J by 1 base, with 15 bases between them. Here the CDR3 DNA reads TGCAGCCCCCCGCCCACAGGTTCCTACGAGCAGTACTTC. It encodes CSPPPTGSYEQYF.

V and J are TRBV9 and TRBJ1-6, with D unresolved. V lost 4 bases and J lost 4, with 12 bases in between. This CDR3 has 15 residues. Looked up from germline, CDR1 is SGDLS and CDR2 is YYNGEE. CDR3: CASSRLDGYNSPLHF. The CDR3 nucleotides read TGTGCCAGCAGCCGCCTGGACGGATATAATTCACCCCTCCACTTT.

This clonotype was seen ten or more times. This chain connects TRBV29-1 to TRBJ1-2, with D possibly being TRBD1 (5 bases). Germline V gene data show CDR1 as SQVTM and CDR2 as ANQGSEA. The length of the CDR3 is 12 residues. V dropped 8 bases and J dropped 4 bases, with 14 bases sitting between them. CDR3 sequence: CSLRGVGYGYTF. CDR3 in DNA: TGCAGCCTCCGGGGGGTAGGCTATGGCTACACCTTC.

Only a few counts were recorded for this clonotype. In nucleotides, the CDR3 is TGCGCCCGACGTAGCACAGATACGCAGTATTTT. Amino acids: CARRSTDTQYF. The chain links TRBV5-1 to TRBJ2-3; D is unclear. The CDR3 totals 11 residues. Germline CDR1 and CDR2: SGHRS and YFSETQ. The germline V and J ends were trimmed by 10 bases and 0 bases, with 6 bases remaining between them. The full variable domain, in which reference TRBV5-1 and TRBJ2-3 provide the parts outside the CDR3, is KAGVTQTPRYLIKTRGQQVTLSCSPISGHRSVSWYQQTPGQGLQFLFEYFSETQRNKGNFPGRFSGRQFSNSRSEMNVSTLELGDSALYLCARRSTDTQYFGPGTRLTVL.

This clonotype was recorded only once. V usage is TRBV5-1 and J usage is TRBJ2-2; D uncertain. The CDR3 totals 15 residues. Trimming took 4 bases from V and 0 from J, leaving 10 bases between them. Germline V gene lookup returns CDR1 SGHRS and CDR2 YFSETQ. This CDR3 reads CASSPVRSNTGELFF. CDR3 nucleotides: TGCGCCAGCAGCCCGGTTCGCTCGAACACCGGGGAGCTGTTTTTT.

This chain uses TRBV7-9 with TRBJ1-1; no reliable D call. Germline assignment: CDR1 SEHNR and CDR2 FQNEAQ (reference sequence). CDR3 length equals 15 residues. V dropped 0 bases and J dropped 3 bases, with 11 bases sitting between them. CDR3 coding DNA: TGTGCCAGCAGCTTAGCGATCGGAGAACACACTGAAGCTTTCTTT. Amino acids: CASSLAIGEHTEAFF. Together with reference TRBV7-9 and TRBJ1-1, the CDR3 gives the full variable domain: DTGVSQNPRHKITKRGQNVTFRCDPISEHNRLYWYRQTLGQGPEFLTYFQNEAQLEKSRLLSDRFSAERPKGSFSTLEIQRTEQGDSAMYLCASSLAIGEHTEAFFGQGTRLTVV.

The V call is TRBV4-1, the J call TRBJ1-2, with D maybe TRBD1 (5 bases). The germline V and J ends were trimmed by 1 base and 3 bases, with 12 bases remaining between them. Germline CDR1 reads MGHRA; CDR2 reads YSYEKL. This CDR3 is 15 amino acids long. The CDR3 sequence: CASSQATARDYGYTF. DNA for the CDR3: TGCGCCAGCAGCCAAGCTACGGCCAGGGACTATGGCTACACCTTC.

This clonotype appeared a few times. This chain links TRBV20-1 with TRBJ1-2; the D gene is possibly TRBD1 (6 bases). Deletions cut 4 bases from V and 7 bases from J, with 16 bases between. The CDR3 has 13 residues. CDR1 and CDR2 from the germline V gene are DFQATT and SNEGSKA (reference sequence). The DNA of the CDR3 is TGCAGTGCTATTGAAACAGGGAGAGGTGGCTACACCTTC. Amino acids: CSAIETGRGGYTF.

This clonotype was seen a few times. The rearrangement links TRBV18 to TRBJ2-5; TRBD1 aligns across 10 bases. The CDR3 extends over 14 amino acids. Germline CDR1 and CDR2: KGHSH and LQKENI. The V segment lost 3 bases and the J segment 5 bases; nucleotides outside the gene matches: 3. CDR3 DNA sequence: TGTGCCAGCTCACCGACAGGGGGCGCGGAGACCCAGTACTTC. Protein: CASSPTGGAETQYF.

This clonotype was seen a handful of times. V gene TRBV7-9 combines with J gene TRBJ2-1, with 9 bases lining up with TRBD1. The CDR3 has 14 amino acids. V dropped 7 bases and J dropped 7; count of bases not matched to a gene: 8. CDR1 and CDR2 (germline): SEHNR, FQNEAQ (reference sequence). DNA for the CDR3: TGTGCCAGCACCACAGGGGGCATGGGGAATGAGCAGTTCTTC. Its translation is CASTTGGMGNEQFF.

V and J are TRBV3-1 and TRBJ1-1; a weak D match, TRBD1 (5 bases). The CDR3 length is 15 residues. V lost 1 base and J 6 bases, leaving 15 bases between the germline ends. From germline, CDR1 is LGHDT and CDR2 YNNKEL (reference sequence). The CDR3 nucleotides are TGTGCCAGCAGCCAAGGTCGGAGACAGATGGCTGAAGCTTTCTTT. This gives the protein CASSQGRRQMAEAFF.

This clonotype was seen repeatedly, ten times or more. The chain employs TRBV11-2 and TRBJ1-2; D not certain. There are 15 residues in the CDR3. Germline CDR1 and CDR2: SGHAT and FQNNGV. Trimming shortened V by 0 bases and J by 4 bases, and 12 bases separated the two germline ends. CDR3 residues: CASSLDRGSAYGYTF. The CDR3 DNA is TGTGCCAGCAGCTTAGATCGTGGGTCCGCCTATGGCTACACCTTC.

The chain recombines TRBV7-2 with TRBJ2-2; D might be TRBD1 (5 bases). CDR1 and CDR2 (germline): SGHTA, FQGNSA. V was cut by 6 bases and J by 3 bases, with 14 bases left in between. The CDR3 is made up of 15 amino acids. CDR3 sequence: CASSQQADYTGELFF. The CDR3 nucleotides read TGTGCCAGCAGTCAACAGGCAGATTACACCGGGGAGCTGTTTTTT.

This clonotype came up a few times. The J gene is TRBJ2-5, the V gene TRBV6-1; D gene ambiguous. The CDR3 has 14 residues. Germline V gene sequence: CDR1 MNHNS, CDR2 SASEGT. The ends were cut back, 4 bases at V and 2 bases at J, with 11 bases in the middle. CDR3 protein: CASSGSLPQETQYF. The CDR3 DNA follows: TGTGCCAGCAGTGGGTCTCTTCCACAAGAGACCCAGTACTTC.